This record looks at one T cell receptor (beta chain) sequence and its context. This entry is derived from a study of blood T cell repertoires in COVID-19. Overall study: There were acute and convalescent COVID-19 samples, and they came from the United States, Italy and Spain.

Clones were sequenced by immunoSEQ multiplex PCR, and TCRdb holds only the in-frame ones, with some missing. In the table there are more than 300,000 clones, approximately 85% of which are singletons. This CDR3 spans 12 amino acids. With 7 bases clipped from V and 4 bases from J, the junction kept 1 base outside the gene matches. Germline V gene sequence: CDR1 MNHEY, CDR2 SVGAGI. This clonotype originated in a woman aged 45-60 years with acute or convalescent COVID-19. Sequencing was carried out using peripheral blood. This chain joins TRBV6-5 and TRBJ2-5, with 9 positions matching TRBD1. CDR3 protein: CASNRGPETQYF. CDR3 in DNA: TGTGCCAGCAACAGGGGGCCAGAGACCCAGTACTTC.